This section outlines one T cell receptor (beta chain) sequence together with its context. Its antigen is unidentified. The donors were in the roughly 110-subject validation cohort; that cohort was separate from the roughly 660-subject first cohort. The source of the sample is a study of cytomegalovirus exposure and HLA in healthy donors. Method: immunoSEQ multiplex PCR; TCRdb's copy keeps in-frame clones and lacks some. The sample lists 150,000 to 200,000 clones, about 81% occurring once. CDR3 size: 15 residues. V was trimmed by 0 bases and J by 6 bases, leaving 13 bases between them. CDR1 SGHNT and CDR2 YYREEE come from the germline V gene (reference sequence). Study-wide results and caveats: Most TCR sequences proved rare, with some public TCRs found in many donors. Specific recognition of CMV antigens was confirmed in vitro for a few chains (all CMV-associated). Altogether, some 170 TCR beta chains were recorded as cytomegalovirus-associated.

What was sequenced was PBMCs. V is TRBV5-4 and J is TRBJ1-5; tentative D call: TRBD1 (6 bases). The clonotype was recovered from a woman under 40 in good health and CMV-seronegative. CDR3 region: CASSLDAGVGQPQHF. The CDR3 coding sequence is TGTGCCAGCAGCTTGGATGCAGGGGTAGGTCAGCCCCAGCATTTT.